The clone carrying this T cell receptor beta chain was recorded many times. Its specificity is unknown. The sample originates from a study of T cells in Graves' hyperthyroidism and ophthalmopathy. Study-level results: Ophthalmopathy was told apart from stable hyperthyroidism by a 13 V-J model. Blood samples included most of the expanded thyroid clonotypes exceeding 0.001.

Researchers took RNA transcripts and amplified the TCR beta CDR3 regions from them. Carried out on the TCR CDR3, a first-round RT-PCR used the HTBI primer set. TCRdb redid the calling of the multiplex PCR reads with MiXCR, one entry per CDR3 protein. The sample holds roughly 500,000 distinct CDR3 sequences, about half seen once. The V gene's germline CDR1 is DFQATT and CDR2 SNEGSKA (reference sequence). Trimming took off 7 bases at V and 5 bases at J, with 17 bases between the two ends. The CDR3 length is 13 residues. What was sequenced was peripheral blood or thyroid tissue (not recorded which). The chain links TRBV20-1 to TRBJ2-5, with D maybe TRBD1 (5 bases). The sequence derives from an adult woman with Graves' disease, either hyperthyroidism or ophthalmopathy (not recorded which). The CDR3 is CSVDIRSLETQYF. DNA for the CDR3: TGCAGTGTGGACATACGGTCTTTGGAGACCCAGTACTTC.